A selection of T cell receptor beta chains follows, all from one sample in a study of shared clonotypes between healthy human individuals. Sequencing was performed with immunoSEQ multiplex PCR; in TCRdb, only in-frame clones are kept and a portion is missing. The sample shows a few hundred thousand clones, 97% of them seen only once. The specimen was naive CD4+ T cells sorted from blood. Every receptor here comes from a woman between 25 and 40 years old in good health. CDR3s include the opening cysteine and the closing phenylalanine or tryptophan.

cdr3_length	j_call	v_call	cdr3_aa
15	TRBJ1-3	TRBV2	CASRYLGFAGNTIYF
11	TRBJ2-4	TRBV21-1	CATTLGDIQYF
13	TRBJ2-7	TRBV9	CASSVETRGEQYF
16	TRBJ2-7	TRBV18	CASSTIQGANRYEQYF
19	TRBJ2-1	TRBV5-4	CASSSQDSRRDRGRTEQFF
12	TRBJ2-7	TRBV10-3	CAISDGWYEQYF
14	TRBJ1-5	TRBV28	CASALPPSFQPQHF
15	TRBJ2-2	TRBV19	CATAPGGEGTGELFF
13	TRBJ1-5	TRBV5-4	CASSLGDNQPQHF
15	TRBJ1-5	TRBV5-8	CASSSRTASNQPQHF
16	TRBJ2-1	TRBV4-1	CASSQPLAGRNNEQFF
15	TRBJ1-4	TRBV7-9	CASTLKGTTNEKLFF
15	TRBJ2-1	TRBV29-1	CSVEGVRDYYNEQFF
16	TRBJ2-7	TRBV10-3	CAISERADRGIYEQYF
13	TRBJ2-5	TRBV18	CASSQLVTETQYF
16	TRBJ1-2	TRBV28	CASSPTGTGGTYGYTF
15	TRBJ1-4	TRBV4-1	CASSQSAEKNEKLFF
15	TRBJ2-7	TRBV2	CASSLGQAISYEQYF
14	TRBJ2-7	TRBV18	CASSPGGISYEQYF
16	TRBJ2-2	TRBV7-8	CASSLVPRTGHGELFF
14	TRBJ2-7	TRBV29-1	CSVDKAGGSYEQYF
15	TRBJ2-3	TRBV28	CASSRGGPSTDTQYF
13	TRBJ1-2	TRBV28	CASRPGRIYGYTF
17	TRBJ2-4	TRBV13	CASSTLKAGGRKNIQYF